This TCR beta chain was captured in a study of cytomegalovirus exposure and HLA in healthy donors. Study at large: Of all 400 or so donors who were genotyped, 81% belonged to the Caucasian-associated ancestry cluster.

Study-level points and caveats: Among TCR beta chains, those listed as cytomegalovirus-associated numbered over 150. Donor immune exposure was known only as CMV serostatus.

The V and J ends lost 0 bases and 6 bases, in that order; junction bases with no gene match: 4. Germline V lookup: CDR1 LNHNV, CDR2 YYDKDF (reference sequence). The CDR3 loop spans 14 amino acids. As regards this clone: Antigen: not known. Within the sample, other DNA sequences also encode this same CDR3.

The study ran its PCR with 60 Vbeta and 13 Jbeta primers. Measured with immunoSEQ multiplex PCR; TCRdb has only the in-frame clones, and not every one. The table lists over 70,000 clones, approximately 76% of them singletons, with 1.3% to 1.5% in the top ten. The chain carries TRBV15 and TRBJ2-7, with TRBD2 matching 8 bases. The receptor was isolated from a male donor in good health and CMV-seronegative. Sequencing was carried out using PBMCs. CDR3 loop: CATSRDQRGTEQYF. The CDR3 coding sequence is TGTGCCACCAGCAGAGATCAGCGGGGGACCGAGCAGTACTTC.